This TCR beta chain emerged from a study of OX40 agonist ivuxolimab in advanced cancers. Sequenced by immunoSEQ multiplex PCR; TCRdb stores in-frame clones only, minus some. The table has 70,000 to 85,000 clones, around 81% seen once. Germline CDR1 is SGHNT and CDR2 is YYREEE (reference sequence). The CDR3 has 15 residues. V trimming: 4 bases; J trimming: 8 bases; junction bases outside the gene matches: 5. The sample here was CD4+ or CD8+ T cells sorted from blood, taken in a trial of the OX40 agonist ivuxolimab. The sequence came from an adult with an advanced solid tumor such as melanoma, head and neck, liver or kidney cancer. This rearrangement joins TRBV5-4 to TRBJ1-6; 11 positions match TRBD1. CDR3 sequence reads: CASSQGQGEYSPLHF. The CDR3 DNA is TGTGCCAGCAGCCAGGGACAGGGGGAATATTCACCCCTCCACTTT.